This T cell receptor beta chain was retrieved from a study of blood T cell repertoires in COVID-19. Study-wide background: Italy, Spain and the United States were the sources of the convalescent and acute COVID-19 samples.

V lost 0 bases and J lost 6, with 8 bases in between. The CDR3 has 13 residues. Germline V CDR1 and CDR2: SGHTA, FQGTGA. Methods used by the authors: Amplification of reference gene primers provided the estimated nucleated cell counts. Repertoires were generated with immunoSEQ multiplex PCR, while TCRdb's copy carries only in-frame clones and drops some. The V and J calls and clone size are taken from that table; D and trimming were inferred from the DNA. The repertoire holds 200,000 to 300,000 clones, with about four fifths as singletons. The material sequenced was peripheral blood. This chain joins TRBV7-3 and TRBJ1-2, with D possibly being TRBD1 (6 bases). The clonotype was recovered from a man aged 30 to 39 who had recovered from COVID-19. CDR3 DNA sequence: TGTGCCAGCAGCTTAACTGCAGGGGATGGCTACACCTTC. This translates into CASSLTAGDGYTF.